These 5 T cell receptor beta chains were sequenced from one sample in a study of cytomegalovirus exposure and HLA in healthy donors. 13 Jbeta primers and 60 Vbeta primers were used for the PCR. TCRdb's table, derived via immunoSEQ multiplex PCR, lists solely in-frame clones and lacks some. The table shows 150,000 or so clones, with roughly 79% occurring only once. The specimen was PBMCs. All receptors derive from a male donor in good health and CMV-seronegative.

This clone was seen just once. The rearrangement uses TRBV5-5 and TRBJ1-2; TRBD1 is a possible D gene (5 bases). V was trimmed by 3 bases and J by 3 bases, leaving 24 bases between them. Germline CDR1 SGHKS, CDR2 YYEKEE (reference sequence). The CDR3 runs 18 residues. The CDR3 coding sequence is TGTGCCAGCAGCTCGGGTTCGTCCGGAGGGGCCCGAGACTATGGCTACACCTTC. It is translated as CASSSGSSGGARDYGYTF.

The chain couples TRBV13 to TRBJ2-5; D is unresolved. The V gene's germline CDR1 is PRHDT and CDR2 FYEKMQ (reference sequence). The V end was cut by 6 bases, the J end by 1 base, with 9 bases between. CDR3 length equals 13 residues. The CDR3 is CASRERIQETQYF. Here the CDR3 DNA reads TGTGCCAGCAGGGAGAGGATCCAAGAGACCCAGTACTTC. The whole variable domain, remainder taken from reference TRBV13 and TRBJ2-5, is AAGVIQSPRHLIKEKRETATLKCYPIPRHDTVYWYQQGPGQDPQFLISFYEKMQSDKGSIPDRFSAQQFSDYHSELNMSSLELGDSALYFCASRERIQETQYFGPGTRLLVL.

On this clone itself: Germline and junction disagree at one end, which may indicate a read error. CDR3 coding DNA: TGTTCCAGCAGCTCCCCTTTCAAAGCGGGGGGCTCCTACAATGAGCAGTTCTTC. Amino acid sequence: CSSSSPFKAGGSYNEQFF. The chain combines TRBV7-9 with TRBJ2-1; 9 bases map to TRBD2. CDR1 is SEHNR and CDR2 is FQNEAQ in the germline V gene (reference sequence). The CDR3 totals 18 residues. The variable domain in full, completed from reference TRBV7-9 and TRBJ2-1, reads DTGVSQNPRHKITKRGQNVTFRCDPISEHNRLYWYRQTLGQGPEFLTYFQNEAQLEKSRLLSDRFSAERPKGSFSTLEIQRTEQGDSAMYLCSSSSPFKAGGSYNEQFFGPGTRLTVL.

Comment on this clone: A read error may account for a junction end that differs from germline. The chain employs TRBV7-6 and TRBJ2-3; 9 bases map to TRBD2. This CDR3 has 16 amino acids. CDR1 and CDR2 (germline): SGHVS, FNYEAQ. CDR3 nucleotides: TGTGCCGGCAGTTCCCCCGGGCGGGGGGGGGCAGATACGCAGTATTTT. This sequence encodes CAGSSPGRGGADTQYF.

The J gene is TRBJ1-2, the V gene TRBV7-3, with D possibly matching TRBD1 (5 bases). The V gene lost 5 bases and the J gene lost 5 bases, with 15 bases spanning the gap. Germline lookup yields CDR1 SGHTA and CDR2 FQGTGA. The length of the CDR3 is 14 residues. This CDR3 is CASSPGGGRYGYTF. The CDR3 DNA sequence: TGTGCCAGCAGCCCCGGGGGGGGTCGGTATGGCTACACCTTC.